This T cell receptor (beta chain) stems from a study of T cells in Graves' hyperthyroidism and ophthalmopathy. The CDR3 is 16 residues long. Germline CDR1 and CDR2: SGHRS and YFSETQ. V gave up 0 bases and J gave up 0 bases, with 13 bases separating them. Template material for amplifying TCR beta CDR3 regions consisted of RNA transcripts. RT-PCR in the first round (using the HTBI primer set) targeted the TCR CDR3. A single record per CDR3 protein comes from TCRdb applying MiXCR to the multiplex PCR reads. The sample consists of 500,000 to 750,000 distinct CDR3 sequences, about 15% of them appearing once.

The sequencing input was blood. V and J are TRBV5-1 and TRBJ2-7; TRBD1 might be the D (5 bases). The source is a woman aged 30 to 39 with Graves' hyperthyroidism. CDR3 nucleotide sequence: TGCGCCAGCAGCTTGGAAGCAGTGACAGCCTCCTACGAGCAGTACTTC. Its translation is CASSLEAVTASYEQYF.